The 15 T cell receptor beta chains listed next were all sequenced from one sample in a study of beta chain features in type 1 diabetes. Reverse transcription of all isolated RNA meant that expressed TCRB transcripts were sequenced. Some clones are missing from TCRdb's copy, which holds only in-frame ones; the method was immunoSEQ multiplex PCR. The sample consists of approximately 250,000 clones, 13% to 15% of them appearing once. Sequenced material: naive CD4+ T cells from blood. These receptors came from a woman in her thirties or forties in good health.

The V and J genes are TRBV5-4 and TRBJ1-2; 12 nucleotides line up with TRBD1. The CDR3 contains 15 residues. The J segment lost 5 bases and the V segment lost 3 bases, leaving 5 bases of the junction unmatched. Per germline, CDR1 SGHNT and CDR2 YYREEE (reference sequence). The CDR3, as DNA: TGTGCCAGCAGCTCGGGACAGGGGGCTGGTTATGGCTACACCTTC. This translates into CASSSGQGAGYGYTF.

This clone was seen more than once but under ten times. The chain is built from TRBV19 and TRBJ2-1; tentatively, D is TRBD2 (7 bases). V lost 9 bases to trimming and J lost 6 bases, with 24 bases between them. Germline CDR1 LNHDA, CDR2 SQIVND (reference sequence). CDR3 length: 16 residues. The CDR3 is CASSARGAGVFNEQFF. The CDR3 DNA reads TGTGCCAGCAGCGCCCGGGGGGCGGGGGTTTTCAATGAGCAGTTCTTC.

There are a few counts of this clone. The chain uses TRBV9 and TRBJ2-4; 10 nucleotides line up with TRBD2. Germline trimming cut 2 bases from V and 1 base from J; bases unmatched to any gene: 0. The V gene's germline CDR1 is SGDLS and CDR2 YYNGEE. The CDR3 is 15 residues long. CDR3 sequence: CASSVSGGAKNIQYF. For the CDR3, the DNA is TGTGCCAGCAGCGTTAGCGGGGGGGCCAAAAACATTCAGTACTTC.

The genes are TRBV5-6 and TRBJ2-1, with a tentative D call TRBD2 (5 bases). The V gene's germline CDR1 is SGHDT and CDR2 YYEEEE. The CDR3 has 15 amino acids. The germline V and J ends were trimmed by 4 bases and 8 bases, with 19 bases remaining between them. This chain's CDR3 is CASSRTEGFFHEQFF. The CDR3 region has the DNA TGTGCCAGCAGCAGGACTGAGGGATTCTTCCATGAGCAGTTCTTC.

V and J are TRBV11-3 and TRBJ2-7, with 10 bases matching TRBD2. The CDR3 sequence is 16 residues long. Germline V gene lookup returns CDR1 SGHNT and CDR2 YENEEA. The junction had 9 bases not matched to a gene; V was cut back by 2 bases and J by 5 bases. The CDR3 loop reads CASSLPTSGARDEQYF. The CDR3 DNA sequence: TGTGCCAGCAGCTTACCAACTAGCGGGGCACGTGACGAGCAGTACTTC.

This clone was picked up a small number of times. V gene TRBV19 combines with J gene TRBJ1-4; 7 bases align to TRBD1. The CDR3 is made up of 15 amino acids. Germline lookup yields CDR1 LNHDA and CDR2 SQIVND (reference sequence). With V trimmed by 7 bases and J by 4 bases, 9 bases remained unmatched. The CDR3 reads CASTDPGQINEKLFF. Here the CDR3 DNA reads TGTGCCAGTACAGATCCGGGACAGATTAATGAAAAACTGTTTTTT.

This clone appeared a few times. The V gene is TRBV6-6, the J gene TRBJ2-5; D unclear. The CDR3 spans 14 residues. Trimming stripped 11 bases from V and 4 bases from J, with 20 bases between. Germline V gene sequence: CDR1 MNHNY, CDR2 SVGAGI (reference sequence). CDR3 residues: CALGRPSQRETQYF. In nucleotides, the CDR3 is TGTGCCCTAGGCCGGCCCTCGCAAAGAGAGACCCAGTACTTC.

In its sample, this clone was seen a few times. The V and J genes are TRBV16 and TRBJ1-2, with a weak D call TRBD1 (6 bases). Trimming stripped 3 bases from V and 4 bases from J, with 12 bases between. Germline CDR1 reads KGHSY; CDR2 reads FQNENV. CDR3 length equals 14 residues. As DNA, the CDR3 is TGTGCCAGCAGCCAGTCCGAACAGGGCTATGGCTACACCTTC. The encoded protein is CASSQSEQGYGYTF.

This rearrangement joins TRBV5-1 to TRBJ2-7; 7 nucleotides align to TRBD1. CDR3 length: 14 residues. Germline V gene lookup returns CDR1 SGHRS and CDR2 YFSETQ. The ends lost 4 bases at V and 2 bases at J; junction bases unmatched: 6. The CDR3 DNA follows: TGCGCCAGCAGCGTACGGGACAGTACCTACGAGCAGTACTTC. Protein product: CASSVRDSTYEQYF.

This clone has only a few counts. This chain connects TRBV4-3 to TRBJ2-7; D remains unclear. V was pared by 0 bases and J by 7 bases, with 10 bases between. The CDR3 loop spans 13 amino acids. CDR1 and CDR2 from the germline V gene are LGHNA and YSLEER. The CDR3 spells CASSQDLVLEQYF. The CDR3 coding sequence is TGCGCCAGCAGCCAAGATCTAGTACTAGAGCAGTACTTC.

This chain uses TRBV5-1 with TRBJ1-2; 9 bases map to TRBD1. In germline, CDR1 is SGHRS, CDR2 YFSETQ. The CDR3 loop spans 15 amino acids. Unmatched junction bases numbered 6, after V lost 3 bases and J lost 3 bases. The CDR3 DNA sequence: TGCGCCAGCAGCTGGGGGGACAGGGAATACTATGGCTACACCTTC. It specifies CASSWGDREYYGYTF.

V gene TRBV6-6 combines with J gene TRBJ2-3, with TRBD2 identical over 7 bases. Germline values: CDR1 MNHNY, CDR2 SVGAGI (reference sequence). The junction had 10 bases not matched to a gene; V was cut back by 6 bases and J by 4 bases. This CDR3 is built from 15 residues. In nucleotides, the CDR3 is TGTGCCAGCAGGTTCAGCGGGGACTTAGCAGATACGCAGTATTTT. Its translation: CASRFSGDLADTQYF.

The chain is built from TRBV7-2 and TRBJ2-2; TRBD1 agrees at 7 bases. V shed 2 bases and J 1 base; nucleotides not matched to a gene: 13. The CDR3 length is 19 residues. Germline lookup yields CDR1 SGHTA and CDR2 FQGNSA. CDR3 sequence (DNA): TGTGCCAGCAGCTTATTTGGTCCTTGGACAGGAGAGAACACCGGGGAGCTGTTTTTT. It is translated as CASSLFGPWTGENTGELFF.

The J gene is TRBJ1-3, the V gene TRBV2; 11 nucleotides line up with TRBD1. This CDR3 has 13 amino acids. Per germline, CDR1 SNHLY and CDR2 FYNNEI. Unmatched junction bases numbered 2, after V lost 9 bases and J lost 4 bases. CDR3 loop: CARGQGEGNTIYF. CDR3 DNA: TGTGCCAGGGGACAGGGGGAAGGAAACACCATATATTTT.

This clone was picked up a small number of times. This chain uses TRBV5-1 with TRBJ1-4; D possibly corresponds to TRBD1 (5 bases). This CDR3 comprises 14 residues. In germline, CDR1 is SGHRS, CDR2 YFSETQ. Deletions cut 2 bases from V and 4 bases from J, with 9 bases between. For the CDR3, the DNA is TGCGCCAGCAGCTTTTCAGGGATTAATGAAAAACTGTTTTTT. This codes for CASSFSGINEKLFF.